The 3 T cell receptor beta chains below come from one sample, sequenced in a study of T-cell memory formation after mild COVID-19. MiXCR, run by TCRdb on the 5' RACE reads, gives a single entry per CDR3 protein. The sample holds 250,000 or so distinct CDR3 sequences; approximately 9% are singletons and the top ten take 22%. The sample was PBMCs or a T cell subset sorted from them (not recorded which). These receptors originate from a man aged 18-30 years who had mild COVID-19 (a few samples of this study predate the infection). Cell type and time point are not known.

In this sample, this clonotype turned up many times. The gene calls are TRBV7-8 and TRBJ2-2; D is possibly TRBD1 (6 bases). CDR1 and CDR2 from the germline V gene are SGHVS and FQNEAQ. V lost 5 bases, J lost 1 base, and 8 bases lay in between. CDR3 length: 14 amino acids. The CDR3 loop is CASSKDRNTGELFF. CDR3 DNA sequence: TGTGCCAGCAGCAAGGACAGGAACACCGGGGAGCTGTTTTTT.

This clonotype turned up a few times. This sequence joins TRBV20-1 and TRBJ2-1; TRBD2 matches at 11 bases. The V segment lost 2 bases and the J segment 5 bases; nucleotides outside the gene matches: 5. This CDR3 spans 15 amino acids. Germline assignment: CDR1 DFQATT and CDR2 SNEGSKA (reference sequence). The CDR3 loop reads CSARLAGGLHNEQFF. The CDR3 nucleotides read TGCAGTGCTAGATTAGCGGGGGGGCTTCACAATGAGCAGTTCTTC.

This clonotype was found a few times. As DNA, the CDR3 is TGTGCCAGCAGTAATTGGGGGGTTGAAGCTTTCTTT. This codes for CASSNWGVEAFF. The chain carries TRBV12-3 or TRBV12-4 and TRBJ1-1, with D possibly matching TRBD1 (5 bases). Trimming removed 5 bases at V and 7 bases at J, with 11 bases between. The CDR3 runs 12 residues.